A selection of T cell receptor beta chains follows, all from one sample in a study of blood T cells in healthy people across ages. TCRdb called the 5' RACE reads again in MiXCR, with one record for every CDR3 protein. The top ten clones hold approximately 0.71% of a sample with more than 900,000 distinct CDR3 sequences, 25% of them seen once. This sample was also put to use in a study of T cells of mothers and their children.

Specimen: blood. Receptor source: a girl aged 2 to 9 in good health. CDR3s include the opening cysteine and the closing phenylalanine or tryptophan. The order of the fields is clone size, D gene, V gene, CDR3 protein. D genes are given only for firm matches. A row's size may be missing; if present it is once, few, many or a size class.

clone size: -
D gene: -
V gene: TRBV12-3/TRBV12-4
CDR3 protein: CASSLESSQYF

clone size: -
D gene: TRBD2
V gene: TRBV20-1
CDR3 protein: CSARDIYGTSVMRYF

clone size: few
D gene: TRBD1
V gene: TRBV29-1
CDR3 protein: CSAPAPGTGNTEAFF

clone size: few
D gene: TRBD2
V gene: TRBV7-2
CDR3 protein: CASSLVTSGRLYEQYF

clone size: few
D gene: -
V gene: TRBV14
CDR3 protein: CASSQVTGGAFF

clone size: -
D gene: -
V gene: TRBV20-1
CDR3 protein: CSARGDSNTGELFF

clone size: -
D gene: -
V gene: TRBV29-1
CDR3 protein: CSVAEDVDTQYF

clone size: -
D gene: -
V gene: TRBV10-3
CDR3 protein: CAITKGDMNTEAFF

clone size: -
D gene: TRBD2
V gene: TRBV29-1
CDR3 protein: CSVRGLAGGEQYF

clone size: once
D gene: -
V gene: TRBV2
CDR3 protein: CASSAGIWDNGQFF

clone size: few
D gene: -
V gene: TRBV5-6
CDR3 protein: CASSLPGTNYGYTF

clone size: few
D gene: -
V gene: TRBV28
CDR3 protein: CASSAPGALQETQYF

clone size: -
D gene: -
V gene: TRBV10-1
CDR3 protein: CASSEPDYGTDTQYF

clone size: -
D gene: -
V gene: TRBV20-1
CDR3 protein: CSASAKGKLFF

clone size: few
D gene: TRBD2
V gene: TRBV20-1
CDR3 protein: CSARDGTSGSTIYEQYF

clone size: few
D gene: TRBD2
V gene: TRBV5-1
CDR3 protein: CASSELGTSGRETQYF

clone size: -
D gene: -
V gene: TRBV19
CDR3 protein: CASSMRSVNEKLFF

clone size: -
D gene: TRBD2
V gene: TRBV4-1
CDR3 protein: CASSPGLVGVGWKGDTQYF

clone size: -
D gene: TRBD2
V gene: TRBV28
CDR3 protein: CASSFYGRILDSEQYF

clone size: -
D gene: -
V gene: TRBV7-2
CDR3 protein: CASSLLALTSTDTQYF

clone size: -
D gene: -
V gene: TRBV5-1
CDR3 protein: CASSPLLSGRKETQYF

clone size: few
D gene: TRBD1
V gene: TRBV29-1
CDR3 protein: CSALDRVETQYF

clone size: -
D gene: -
V gene: TRBV7-2
CDR3 protein: CASTYSTDTQYF

clone size: few
D gene: TRBD1
V gene: TRBV15
CDR3 protein: CATSRETGETNYGYTF

clone size: once
D gene: TRBD1
V gene: TRBV12-3/TRBV12-4
CDR3 protein: CASTGTVSPDTQYF